This T cell receptor beta chain was retrieved from a study of blood T cell repertoires in COVID-19. Looking at the study overall: In each case, the material was cDNA or gDNA derived from T cells, B-cell-depleted T cells, or PBMCs.

The table came from immunoSEQ multiplex PCR; TCRdb's copy has only in-frame clones and leaves some out. The data contain about 190,000 clones, more than 75% of them seen just once; the ten biggest clones take up 4.5% to 6.5%. The CDR3 has 15 amino acids. Looked up from germline, CDR1 is SGDLS and CDR2 is YYNGEE. V lost 4 bases and J lost 4; bases outside the gene matches: 5. In its sample, this clone was seen a few times. The participants were between about 18 and 100 years old and came from 24 US areas. Participants' own reports of clinical history determined their cohort assignment. This TCR was recovered from a man aged 35 to 55 with acute COVID-19. The genes are TRBV9 and TRBJ2-1; 10 nucleotides line up with TRBD2. The material sequenced was PBMCs or T cells enriched from blood (not recorded which). The CDR3 sequence is CASSLWTSGYNEQFF. The CDR3, as DNA: TGTGCCAGCAGCCTCTGGACTAGCGGATACAATGAGCAGTTCTTC.